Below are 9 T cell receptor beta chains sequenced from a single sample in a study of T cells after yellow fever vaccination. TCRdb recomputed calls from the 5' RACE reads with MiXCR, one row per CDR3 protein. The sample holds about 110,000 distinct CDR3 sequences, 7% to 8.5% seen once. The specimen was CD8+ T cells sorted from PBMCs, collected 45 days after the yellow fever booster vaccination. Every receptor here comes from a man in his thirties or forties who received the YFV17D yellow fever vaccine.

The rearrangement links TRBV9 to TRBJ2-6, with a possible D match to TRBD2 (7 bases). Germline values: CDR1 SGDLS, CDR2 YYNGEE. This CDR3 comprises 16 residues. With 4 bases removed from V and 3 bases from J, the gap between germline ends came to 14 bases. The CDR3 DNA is TGTGCCAGCAGCTCTAGGGGGGGGAGTGGGGCCAACGTCCTGACTTTC. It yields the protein CASSSRGGSGANVLTF.

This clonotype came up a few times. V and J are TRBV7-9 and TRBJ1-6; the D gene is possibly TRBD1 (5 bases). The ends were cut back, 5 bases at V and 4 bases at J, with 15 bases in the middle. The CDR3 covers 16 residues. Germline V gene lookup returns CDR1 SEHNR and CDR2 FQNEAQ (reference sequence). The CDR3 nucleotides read TGTGCCAGCAGCGTCGGCTTCGACAGTTATAATTCACCCCTCCACTTT. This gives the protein CASSVGFDSYNSPLHF.

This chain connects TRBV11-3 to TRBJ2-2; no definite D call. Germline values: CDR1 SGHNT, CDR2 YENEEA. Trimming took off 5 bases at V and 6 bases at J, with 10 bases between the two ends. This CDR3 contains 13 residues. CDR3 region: CASSKRLSGELFF. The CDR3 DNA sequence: TGTGCCAGCAGCAAAAGGCTGTCCGGGGAGCTGTTTTTT.

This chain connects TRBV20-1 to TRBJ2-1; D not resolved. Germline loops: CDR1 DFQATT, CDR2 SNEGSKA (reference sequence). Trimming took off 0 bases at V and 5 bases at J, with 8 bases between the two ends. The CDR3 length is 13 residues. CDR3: CSARDYGNNEQFF. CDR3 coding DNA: TGCAGTGCTAGAGATTACGGAAACAATGAGCAGTTCTTC.

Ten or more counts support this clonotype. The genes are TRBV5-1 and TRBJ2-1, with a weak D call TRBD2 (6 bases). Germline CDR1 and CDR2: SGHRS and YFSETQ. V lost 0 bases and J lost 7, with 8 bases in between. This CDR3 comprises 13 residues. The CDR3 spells CASSLVAENEQFF. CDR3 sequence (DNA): TGCGCCAGCAGCTTGGTAGCGGAGAATGAGCAGTTCTTC.

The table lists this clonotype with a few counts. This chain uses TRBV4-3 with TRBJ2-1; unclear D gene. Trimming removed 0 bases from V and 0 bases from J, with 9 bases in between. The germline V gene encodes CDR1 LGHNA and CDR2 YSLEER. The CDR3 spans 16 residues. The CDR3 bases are TGCGCCAGCAGCCAAGATCGGTGGAGCTCCTACAATGAGCAGTTCTTC. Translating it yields CASSQDRWSSYNEQFF.

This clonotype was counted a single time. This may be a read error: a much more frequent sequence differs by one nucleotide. The CDR3 loop is CASSLERGTYTYEQYF. DNA of the CDR3: TGTGCCAGCAGCTTGGAACGTGGGACCTACACATACGAGCAGTACTTC. The rearrangement uses TRBV5-5 and TRBJ2-7, with D perhaps being TRBD1 or TRBD2 (5 bases each). The CDR3 runs 16 residues. Trimming left V 0 bases short and J 4 bases short, with 17 bases between. The germline V gene encodes CDR1 SGHKS and CDR2 YYEKEE (reference sequence). Drawing the rest from reference TRBV5-5 and TRBJ2-7, the complete variable domain is DAGVTQSPTHLIKTRGQQVTLRCSPISGHKSVSWYQQVLGQGPQFIFQYYEKEERGRGNFPDRFSARQFPNYSSELNVNALLLGDSALYLCASSLERGTYTYEQYFGPGTRLTVT.

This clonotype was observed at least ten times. CDR3 DNA: TGTGCCAGCAGCGTTTCGACTAGCGGGAAAGGCTCCTACAATGAGCAGTTCTTC. It codes for CASSVSTSGKGSYNEQFF. The V and J genes are TRBV9 and TRBJ2-1; 11 nucleotides align to TRBD2. The V and J ends lost 2 bases and 0 bases, in that order; junction bases with no gene match: 7. Germline lookup yields CDR1 SGDLS and CDR2 YYNGEE. This CDR3 comprises 18 residues.

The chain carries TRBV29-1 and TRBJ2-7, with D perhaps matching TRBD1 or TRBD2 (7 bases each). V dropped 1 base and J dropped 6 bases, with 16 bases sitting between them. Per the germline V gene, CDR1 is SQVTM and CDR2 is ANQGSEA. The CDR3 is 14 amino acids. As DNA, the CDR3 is TGCAGCGTTGAAGGTGTGACAGGGAGGGGCGAGCAGTACTTC. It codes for CSVEGVTGRGEQYF.